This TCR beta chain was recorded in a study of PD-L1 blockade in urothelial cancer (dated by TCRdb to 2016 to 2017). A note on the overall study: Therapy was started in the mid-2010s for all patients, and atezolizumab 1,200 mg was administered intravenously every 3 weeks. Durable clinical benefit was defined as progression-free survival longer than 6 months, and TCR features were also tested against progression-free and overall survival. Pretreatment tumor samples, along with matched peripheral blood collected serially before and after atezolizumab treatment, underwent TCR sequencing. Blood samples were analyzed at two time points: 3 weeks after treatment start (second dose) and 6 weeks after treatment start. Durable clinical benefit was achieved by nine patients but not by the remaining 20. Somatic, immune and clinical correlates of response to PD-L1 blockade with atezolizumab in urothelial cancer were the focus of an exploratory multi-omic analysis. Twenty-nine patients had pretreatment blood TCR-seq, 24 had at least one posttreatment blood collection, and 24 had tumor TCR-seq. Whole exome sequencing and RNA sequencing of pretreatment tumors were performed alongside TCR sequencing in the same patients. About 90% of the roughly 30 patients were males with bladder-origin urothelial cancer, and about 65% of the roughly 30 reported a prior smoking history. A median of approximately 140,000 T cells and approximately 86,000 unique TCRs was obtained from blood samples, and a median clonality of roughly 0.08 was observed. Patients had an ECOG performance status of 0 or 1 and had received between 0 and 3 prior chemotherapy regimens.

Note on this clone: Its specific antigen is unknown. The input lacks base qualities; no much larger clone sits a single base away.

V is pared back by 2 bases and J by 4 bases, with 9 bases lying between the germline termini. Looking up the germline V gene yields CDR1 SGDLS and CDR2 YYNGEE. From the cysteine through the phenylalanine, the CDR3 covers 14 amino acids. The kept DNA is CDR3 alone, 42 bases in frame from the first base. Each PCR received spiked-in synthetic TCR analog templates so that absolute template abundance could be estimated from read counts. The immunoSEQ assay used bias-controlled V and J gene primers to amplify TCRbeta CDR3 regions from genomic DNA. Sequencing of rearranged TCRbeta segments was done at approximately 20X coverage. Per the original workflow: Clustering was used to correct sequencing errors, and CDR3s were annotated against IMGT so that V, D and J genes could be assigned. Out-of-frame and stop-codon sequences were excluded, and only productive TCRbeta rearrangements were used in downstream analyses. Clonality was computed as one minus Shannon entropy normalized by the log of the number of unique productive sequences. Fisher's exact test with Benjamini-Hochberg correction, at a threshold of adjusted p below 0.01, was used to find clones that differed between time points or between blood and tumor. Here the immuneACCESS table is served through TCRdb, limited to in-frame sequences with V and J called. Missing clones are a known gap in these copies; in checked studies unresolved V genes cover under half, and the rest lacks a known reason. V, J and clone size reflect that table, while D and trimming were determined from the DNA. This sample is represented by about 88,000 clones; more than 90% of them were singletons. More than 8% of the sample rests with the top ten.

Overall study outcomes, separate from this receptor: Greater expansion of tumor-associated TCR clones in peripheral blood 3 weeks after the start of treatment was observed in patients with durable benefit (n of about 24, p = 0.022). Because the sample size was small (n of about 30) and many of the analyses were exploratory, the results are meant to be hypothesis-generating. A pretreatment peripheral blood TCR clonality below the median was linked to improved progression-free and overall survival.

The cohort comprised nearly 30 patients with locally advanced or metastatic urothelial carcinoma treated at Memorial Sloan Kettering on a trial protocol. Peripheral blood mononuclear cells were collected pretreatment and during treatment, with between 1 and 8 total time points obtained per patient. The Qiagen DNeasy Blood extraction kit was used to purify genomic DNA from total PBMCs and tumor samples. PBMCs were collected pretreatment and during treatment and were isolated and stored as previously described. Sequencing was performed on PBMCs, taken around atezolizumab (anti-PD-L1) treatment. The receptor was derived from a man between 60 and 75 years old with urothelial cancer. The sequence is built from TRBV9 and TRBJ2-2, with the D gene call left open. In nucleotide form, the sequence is TGTGCCAGCAGCGTGTCTGTCAGCACCGGGGAGCTGTTTTTT. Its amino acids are CASSVSVSTGELFF.